The rows below give T cell receptor beta chains drawn from one sample of a study of T cell repertoires in cytomegalovirus infection. These receptors have no known antigen. A single record per CDR3 protein comes from TCRdb applying MiXCR to the reads. The sample includes around 99,000 distinct CDR3 sequences, approximately 28% of them seen just once. The sample in question was CD8+ T cells from cultured PBMCs, obtained from culture after CMV antigen stimulation. The receptor source for this set is a human donor in good health (CMV status not recorded). Some clones in this sample may be carry-over from other donors' samples. CDR3s include the opening cysteine and the closing phenylalanine or tryptophan. The D gene is left open where the match is weak. Size values are once, few and many counts, or a class for expanded clones, and some rows have none.

cdr3_nt	cdr3_aa	v_call	j_call	clone_size	d_call
TGTGCCAGCAGGGTGGGGGGCAATCAGCCCCAGCATTTT	CASRVGGNQPQHF	TRBV27	TRBJ1-5	-	-
TGTGCCAGTAGGAACAGCGCCCAGCCCTATAATTCACCCCTCCACTTT	CASRNSAQPYNSPLHF	TRBV19	TRBJ1-6	-	-
TGTGCCAGCAGTCTGACTAGCGGGGGCATCTCCTACAATGAGCAGTTCTTC	CASSLTSGGISYNEQFF	TRBV12-3/TRBV12-4	TRBJ2-1	-	TRBD2
TGTGCCAGCAGTTACGGGGCGACAGCCACCTACGAGCAGTACTTC	CASSYGATATYEQYF	TRBV6-5	TRBJ2-7	few	-
TGTGCCGGCCTTTGGGGTGTGTCCACTGAAGCTTTCTTT	CAGLWGVSTEAFF	TRBV2	TRBJ1-1	-	-
TGTGCCAGCAGCGCGAGGGGGATAAACTATGGCTACACCTTC	CASSARGINYGYTF	TRBV5-4	TRBJ1-2	-	-
TGTGCCAGCACTTTACCTGGTATCTACGAGCAGTACTTC	CASTLPGIYEQYF	TRBV6-6	TRBJ2-7	-	-
TGTGCCACTCGCTCGGGGCTAGCGGTGGTCACAGATACGCAGTATTTT	CATRSGLAVVTDTQYF	TRBV2	TRBJ2-3	-	TRBD2
TGCGCCAGCAGCTGGGACAGGGGGTACCAAGAGACCCAGTACTTC	CASSWDRGYQETQYF	TRBV5-1	TRBJ2-5	-	TRBD1
TGTGCCAGTACCCTGGGACAGGGCCCTTCCTACAATGAGCAGTTCTTC	CASTLGQGPSYNEQFF	TRBV19	TRBJ2-1	-	TRBD1
TGTGCCAGCAGCTTGGGGACAGGGGGTTCCACAGATACGCAGTATTTT	CASSLGTGGSTDTQYF	TRBV7-9	TRBJ2-3	few	TRBD1
TGTGCCAGCAGCCTAGAGACTAGCGGGGCGTACAATGAGCAGTTCTTC	CASSLETSGAYNEQFF	TRBV7-3	TRBJ2-1	many	TRBD2
TGTGCCAGCAGTGAAAGGGACGGTAGTTTCTACGAGCAGTACTTC	CASSERDGSFYEQYF	TRBV6-1	TRBJ2-7	-	-
TGTGCCAGCAGCCACCCTGGGACAGTGAATGAAAAACTGTTTTTT	CASSHPGTVNEKLFF	TRBV5-4	TRBJ1-4	few	TRBD1
TGTGCCAGCAGTTGGTTGACAGCGACCGGGGAGCTGTTTTTT	CASSWLTATGELFF	TRBV12-3/TRBV12-4	TRBJ2-2	-	-
TGTGCCAGCAGTCCAACATGGAACCAAGAGACCCAGTACTTC	CASSPTWNQETQYF	TRBV28	TRBJ2-5	-	-
TGTGCCAGCAGCGTAGGAAAAAGTGCCCGAGATACGCAGTATTTT	CASSVGKSARDTQYF	TRBV9	TRBJ2-3	-	-